The entry that follows covers one T cell receptor (beta chain) sequence. No antigen is known for it. Per-base qualities were not stored, and no clone one base away is much larger. As encoded in the germline V gene, CDR1 is SGHDT while CDR2 is YYEEEE. V lost 0 bases and J lost 4 bases; the stretch between them is 10 bases long. Measured from the cysteine to the phenylalanine, the CDR3 is 14 residues long. Only the CDR3 region is kept as DNA, spanning 42 bases read in frame from base 1. This specimen belongs to a study of blood T cell repertoires in COVID-19 (dated by TCRdb to the early 2020s). Looking at the study overall: Samples covering the acute and convalescent phases of COVID-19 were provided by collaborators in the United States, Italy and Spain. The repertoires were released in a freely available public database intended as a resource for research on the immune response to SARS-CoV-2. Samples were obtained from the ongoing ImmuneRACE study (first 160 participants) and from over 1,000 subjects provided by 6 global collaborators. Deeply sampled blood TCRbeta repertoires from subjects exposed to, actively infected with, or recovered from COVID-19 were included in the dataset. The sample metadata nearly always contained a de-identified subject ID, COVID-19 status, age in years and sex. Where HLA class I and class II types were available, the types were taken from metadata supplied by the sample provider, not from assay-based typing. The material from the prospective study consisted of cDNA or gDNA derived from T cells, B-cell-depleted T cells, or PBMCs. Overall results and qualifications from the work: How much clinical and demographic metadata was included differed by source and by participant, and the metadata was provided uncurated.

The immunoSEQ Assay, a bias-controlled multiplex PCR, was used to amplify TCRbeta CDR3 regions from genomic DNA. On the authors' methods: Within the assay, amplification of reference gene primers was used to estimate how many nucleated cells each sample contained. To quantify the absolute abundance of each unique TCRbeta CDR3 rearrangement, sequence reads were collapsed and filtered. For each sample, productive Simpson clonality was calculated as the square root of Simpson's diversity index over productive rearrangements. Held by TCRdb, this immuneACCESS table contains in-frame sequences only and omits some clones. Under half of the omission traces to an unresolved V gene where checked; the cause of the rest is unknown. Clonal size and the V and J genes are those of that table, whereas D and trimming came from the DNA. The sample table shows 200,000 to 250,000 clones, and about 83% are seen once. The ten largest clonotypes hold around 1.3% of the sample.

One collaborating source in Seattle enrolled patients during active infection and followed them longitudinally through the course of disease. Whole blood was collected in K2EDTA tubes by collaborating institutions according to the institutions' own protocols. Collaborator samples were shipped for TCRbeta analysis as frozen whole blood, isolated PBMCs, or DNA extracted from either sample type. The sequence was obtained from a woman in her 30s with COVID-19, enrolled during active disease. The sequence is built from TRBV5-6 and TRBJ1-2; the D gene assignment is ambiguous. The sequencing sample was made of peripheral blood. The DNA sequence reads TGTGCCAGCAGCTTGGGGCAGTCGATCTATGGCTACACCTTC. It encodes CASSLGQSIYGYTF. Where the CDR3 stops, the reference TRBV5-6 and TRBJ1-2 genes take over; the full variable domain is DAGVTQSPTHLIKTRGQQVTLRCSPKSGHDTVSWYQQALGQGPQFIFQYYEEEERQRGNFPDRFSGHQFPNYSSELNVNALLLGDSALYLCASSLGQSIYGYTFGSGTRLTVV.